This TCR beta chain was recovered during a study of T cell changes during pregnancy in multiple sclerosis. Germline values: CDR1 MNHNS, CDR2 SASEGT. CDR3 length: 15 residues. After removal of 4 bases from V and 2 bases from J, the junction contained 5 bases not matched to a gene. Here immunoSEQ multiplex PCR was the method, and the copy in TCRdb shows in-frame clones only, minus some. This sample has 65,000 to 95,000 clones, with roughly 91% found just once. The clonotype comes from a female donor in good health, enrolled as a control in a pregnancy study. V and J are TRBV6-1 and TRBJ2-7; the match to TRBD1 covers 10 bases. The sample in question was peripheral blood, obtained after pregnancy. This CDR3 reads CASSAGTGVPYEQYF. The CDR3 coding sequence is TGTGCCAGCAGTGCCGGGACAGGGGTCCCCTACGAGCAGTACTTC.